The following is a TCR beta chain sequence with its context. This entry comes from a study of blood T cell repertoires in COVID-19. Across the whole study: Acute and convalescent COVID-19 specimens originated in the United States, Italy and Spain.

This CDR3 is built from 16 residues. Germline V CDR1 and CDR2: LNHDA, SQIVND (reference sequence). With 4 bases clipped from V and 7 bases from J, the junction kept 9 bases outside the gene matches. Source study methods: Amplified reference gene primers provided the basis for estimating nucleated cell counts. Data came from immunoSEQ multiplex PCR; TCRdb stores just in-frame clones and leaves some out. That table furnishes V, J and clone size, whereas the DNA furnished D and trimming. The repertoire holds about 130,000 clones, with 70% to 85% as singletons. This receptor was obtained from an elderly woman with acute or convalescent COVID-19. V is TRBV19 and J is TRBJ1-5, with 11 bases lining up with TRBD1. The sample was peripheral blood. DNA for the CDR3: TGTGCCAGTAGTACGAGGACAGGGGGCTTGGGGCAGCCCCAGCATTTT. Protein: CASSTRTGGLGQPQHF.